These T cell receptor beta chains were read from a single sample in a study of CD8 T cells in ankylosing spondylitis. TCRdb reanalysed the 5' RACE reads using MiXCR and keeps one entry per CDR3 protein. The sample lists 200,000 to 250,000 distinct CDR3 sequences; about 10% were seen once. Sequencing input: blood, either unsorted or a sorted T cell fraction (not recorded which). Receptor source: a male donor with ankylosing spondylitis or in good health (not recorded which). CDR3s include the opening cysteine and the closing phenylalanine or tryptophan. Each record gives: V gene, J gene, clone size, CDR3 protein. Rows may omit the clone size; those that give it use once, few, many or a size class.

V gene: TRBV24-1
J gene: TRBJ1-1
clone size: many
CDR3 protein: CATSALGDTEAFF

V gene: TRBV28
J gene: TRBJ1-2
clone size: many
CDR3 protein: CASSTQGARKGYTF

V gene: TRBV7-3
J gene: TRBJ2-1
clone size: many
CDR3 protein: CASRSSSGGAYNEQFF

V gene: TRBV5-1
J gene: TRBJ1-2
clone size: many
CDR3 protein: CASSIDELANYGYTF

V gene: TRBV24-1
J gene: TRBJ2-1
clone size: .
CDR3 protein: CATSDLTGAYNEQFF

V gene: TRBV12-3/TRBV12-4
J gene: TRBJ1-2
clone size: .
CDR3 protein: CASSSTGTGFGYTF

V gene: TRBV7-2
J gene: TRBJ1-1
clone size: .
CDR3 protein: CASSDRGWDTEAFF

V gene: TRBV9
J gene: TRBJ1-6
clone size: .
CDR3 protein: CASSVGASREDSPLHF

V gene: TRBV7-2
J gene: TRBJ2-2
clone size: few
CDR3 protein: CASSLLGPRDTGELFF

V gene: TRBV5-1
J gene: TRBJ1-1
clone size: few
CDR3 protein: CASSATSMNTEAFF

V gene: TRBV25-1
J gene: TRBJ1-4
clone size: .
CDR3 protein: CASSDLNEKLFF

V gene: TRBV12-3/TRBV12-4
J gene: TRBJ2-2
clone size: many
CDR3 protein: CASNPGGAGTGELFF